The 14 T cell receptor beta chains presented below share a single source sample, sequenced in a study of shared clonotypes between healthy human individuals. Repertoires were generated with immunoSEQ multiplex PCR, while TCRdb's copy carries only in-frame clones and drops some. The sample lists fewer than 700,000 clones, around 78% occurring once. The sequencing sample was made of PBMCs. All receptors come from a woman between 40 and 50 years old in good health. Some clones in this sample may be carry-over from other donors' samples.

V and J are TRBV9 and TRBJ2-2; TRBD2 matches at 7 bases. CDR1 is SGDLS, CDR2 YYNGEE, per germline. The CDR3 is made up of 16 amino acids. V lost 3 bases and J lost 0; bases outside the gene matches: 5. The CDR3, as DNA: TGTGCCAGCAGCGATCCTAGCGGACCGAACACCGGGGAGCTGTTTTTT. Translation: CASSDPSGPNTGELFF.

The chain combines TRBV4-2 with TRBJ1-2; D is perhaps TRBD1 (6 bases). CDR3 length: 16 residues. Germline CDR1 is LGHNA and CDR2 is YNFKEQ. Trimming cost V 2 bases and J 7 bases, with 20 bases left between them. CDR3 bases: TGTGCCAGCAGCCAACCCAGGGGTGGGGGAGGAGCTGGCTACACCTTC. This sequence encodes CASSQPRGGGGAGYTF.

The chain joins TRBV4-3 to TRBJ1-2; D is possibly TRBD1 (6 bases). Between the trimmed V and J ends, which lost 0 bases and 3 bases, there was a span of 11 bases. CDR3 length: 15 residues. The germline V gene encodes CDR1 LGHNA and CDR2 YSLEER. Here the CDR3 reads CASSQDLEGDYGYTF. CDR3 in DNA: TGCGCCAGCAGCCAAGACTTGGAGGGGGACTATGGCTACACCTTC.

The V and J genes are TRBV11-2 and TRBJ1-2; a weak D match, TRBD1 (6 bases). The CDR3 loop spans 15 amino acids. The V end lost 5 bases, the J end lost 8 bases, and 21 bases lay between the germline ends. Germline V gene data show CDR1 as SGHAT and CDR2 as FQNNGV. Here the CDR3 reads CASSKNSATGGGYTF. DNA for the CDR3: TGTGCCAGCAGCAAAAATTCAGCCACCGGGGGCGGCTACACCTTC.

This clone was counted many times. The chain is built from TRBV21-1 and TRBJ2-7. TRBV21-1 is flagged as a pseudogene. This CDR3 has 13 amino acids. This chain's CDR3 is CASTRPPRYEQYF. In DNA form, the CDR3 reads TGTGCCAGCACTCGCCCCCCAAGGTACGAGCAGTACTTC.

This chain connects TRBV5-1 to TRBJ2-7; the D gene could be TRBD1 or TRBD2 (5 bases each). V lost 0 bases, J lost 0 bases, and 10 bases lay in between. In germline, CDR1 is SGHRS, CDR2 YFSETQ. This CDR3 has 15 amino acids. The CDR3 loop reads CASSLDGTASYEQYF. The CDR3 DNA reads TGCGCCAGCAGCTTGGACGGGACGGCCTCCTACGAGCAGTACTTC.

The V gene is TRBV11-3, the J gene TRBJ2-7; 11 bases match TRBD1. The germline gives CDR1 SGHNT, CDR2 YENEEA. V lost 5 bases to trimming and J lost 3 bases; unmatched junction nucleotides: 3. CDR3 size: 14 residues. In nucleotides, the CDR3 is TGTGCCAGCAGCCCGGGACAGGGGGGCTACGAGCAGTACTTC. Translation: CASSPGQGGYEQYF.

This rearrangement joins TRBV7-8 to TRBJ2-2; the match to TRBD1 covers 8 bases. The CDR3 is 15 residues long. Trimming cost V 5 bases and J 5 bases; bases outside gene matches: 7. CDR1 is SGHVS, CDR2 FQNEAQ, per germline. Here the CDR3 DNA reads TGTGCCAGCAGCCCCCAGGGGGCTTCTACCGGGGAGCTGTTTTTT. It yields the protein CASSPQGASTGELFF.

This chain joins TRBV10-3 and TRBJ1-1; no clear D gene. V was pared by 9 bases and J by 0 bases, with 11 bases between. This CDR3 region has 13 residues. In germline, CDR1 is ENHRY, CDR2 SYGVKD. This chain's CDR3 is CAMSLDLNTEAFF. The DNA for the CDR3 is TGTGCCATGTCGCTAGACTTGAACACTGAAGCTTTCTTT.

The rearrangement links TRBV7-2 to TRBJ1-2; D remains ambiguous. Looked up from germline, CDR1 is SGHTA and CDR2 is FQGNSA. The V end was cut by 3 bases, the J end by 3 bases, with 14 bases between. The CDR3 is 15 residues long. The CDR3 loop reads CASSFSPTQDYGYTF. The DNA for the CDR3 is TGTGCCAGCAGCTTTTCGCCTACCCAGGACTATGGCTACACCTTC.

A remark on this clone: A far more abundant clone sits one base away, making this likely a read error. Different DNA sequences within this sample yield the same CDR3. The rearrangement joins TRBV7-9 to TRBJ2-7; TRBD2 matches 14 bases. This CDR3 spans 16 amino acids. Germline lookup yields CDR1 SEHNR and CDR2 FQNEAQ (reference sequence). CDR3 coding DNA: TGCGCCAGCAGTCGTCCCGGGACTAGCGGGAGTACCGAGCAGTACTTC. This encodes CASSRPGTSGSTEQYF.

This clone was seen once. The V and J genes are TRBV15 and TRBJ1-5; no firm D call. V was pared by 11 bases and J by 2 bases, with 19 bases between. Germline CDR1 reads LNHNV; CDR2 reads YYDKDF (reference sequence). The CDR3 runs to 15 residues. The CDR3 nucleotides read TGTGCCCTCCAGACGGCCTACGGAGGCAATCAGCCCCAGCATTTT. It encodes CALQTAYGGNQPQHF.

The sample holds a few counts of this clone. The rearrangement joins TRBV6-5 to TRBJ1-2; D gene unclear. V lost 0 bases, J lost 0 bases, and 11 bases lay in between. CDR1 is MNHEY and CDR2 is SVGAGI in the germline V gene. The CDR3 sequence is 16 residues long. The CDR3: CASSYSAERTNYGYTF. The CDR3 coding sequence is TGTGCCAGCAGTTACTCAGCAGAAAGAACTAACTATGGCTACACCTTC.

This chain uses TRBV2 with TRBJ2-7; possibly TRBD2 for D (5 bases). CDR1 is SNHLY, CDR2 FYNNEI, per germline. V was shortened by 3 bases and J by 4 bases, with 10 bases between the two germline ends. The CDR3 spans 13 residues. CDR3 sequence (DNA): TGTGCCAGCAGTGACGGGCCGGGATACGAGCAGTACTTC. The encoded protein is CASSDGPGYEQYF.